This entry concerns a single T cell receptor (beta chain). How the authors handled the data: Estimation of nucleated cell counts relied on the amplification of reference gene primers. Assay: immunoSEQ multiplex PCR; the TCRdb copy retains only in-frame clones and omits some. That table supplies the V and J calls and clone size; D and trimming were determined from the DNA. The data contain some 260,000 clones, about 87% of them singletons. This CDR3 is built from 17 residues. V was cut by 1 base and J by 6 bases, with 19 bases left in between. Germline V CDR1 and CDR2: SGHVS, FQNEAQ. The record originates from a study of blood T cell repertoires in COVID-19. Study summary: In each case, the material was cDNA or gDNA derived from T cells, B-cell-depleted T cells, or PBMCs.

Enrollment of patients from Seattle took place during active infection, with longitudinal follow-up. This receptor was taken from a woman aged 70-85 years with COVID-19, enrolled during active disease. The V and J genes are TRBV7-8 and TRBJ1-5, with D tentatively TRBD1 (6 bases). The sequenced sample consisted of peripheral blood. This CDR3 reads CASSLDPGQIKGQPQHF. The CDR3 bases are TGTGCCAGCAGCTTAGACCCGGGACAAATAAAAGGTCAGCCCCAGCATTTT.